The rows below give T cell receptor beta chains drawn from one sample of a study of blood T cell repertoires in COVID-19. This table comes from immunoSEQ multiplex PCR, and its TCRdb copy is limited to in-frame clones, with some not included. The sample shows approximately 440,000 clones, approximately 88% of them seen only once. Sequenced sample: peripheral blood. These receptors were obtained from a woman in her 50s with COVID-19, enrolled during active disease. Each CDR3 is given with its conserved first and last residue. The D gene is left open where the match is weak. Some rows mark clone size as missing; the rest say once, few, many or name a class of expanded clone.

j_call clone_size cdr3_length v_call d_call cdr3_aa cdr3_nt
TRBJ1-5 NA 16 TRBV3-1/TRBV3-2 NA CASSHGTGLGGQPQHF TGTGCCAGCAGCCACGGTACAGGGTTAGGTGGTCAGCCCCAGCATTTT
TRBJ2-2 NA 13 TRBV12-3/TRBV12-4 NA CASSPVETGELFF TGTGCCAGCAGTCCGGTGGAGACCGGGGAGCTGTTTTTT
TRBJ1-1 NA 16 TRBV6-4 TRBD1 CASSPDGTGGLTEAFF TGTGCCAGCAGTCCTGACGGGACAGGGGGTTTAACTGAAGCTTTCTTT
TRBJ2-3 NA 15 TRBV7-3 TRBD2 CASSLSGGARDTQYF TGTGCCAGCAGCCTTAGCGGGGGGGCCAGAGATACGCAGTATTTT
TRBJ1-1 many 12 TRBV6-5 NA CASTKGRGEAFF TGTGCCAGCACCAAGGGGAGGGGGGAAGCTTTCTTT
TRBJ2-3 NA 14 TRBV15 NA CATSGFRNGDTQYF TGTGCCACCAGCGGGTTCAGGAATGGGGATACGCAGTATTTT
TRBJ1-4 NA 14 TRBV10-3 NA CAISDLGRGEKLFF TGTGCCATCAGTGATCTGGGACGGGGGGAAAAACTGTTTTTT
TRBJ1-2 NA 14 TRBV19 TRBD1 CASSIGGDRGGYTF TGTGCCAGTAGTATCGGCGGAGACAGGGGCGGCTACACCTTC
TRBJ1-2 NA 14 TRBV19 NA CASSTPTGYRGYTF TGTGCCAGTAGTACCCCCACAGGGTATCGTGGCTACACCTTC
TRBJ1-4 NA 13 TRBV12-3/TRBV12-4 NA CASTQGTNEKLFF TGTGCCAGCACCCAGGGGACTAATGAAAAACTGTTTTTT
TRBJ1-4 few 15 TRBV4-1 NA CASSAQTGRNEKLFF TGCGCCAGCAGCGCTCAGACAGGCCGCAATGAAAAACTGTTTTTT
TRBJ2-1 NA 14 TRBV5-1 TRBD1 CASSTGQTNNEQFF TGCGCCAGCAGCACGGGACAGACAAACAATGAGCAGTTCTTC
TRBJ1-3 NA 15 TRBV11-2 NA CASSLGPTSGNTIYF TGTGCCAGCAGCTTAGGCCCTACCTCTGGAAACACCATATATTTT
TRBJ2-4 NA 13 TRBV29-1 TRBD1 CSVPGQGANIQYF TGCAGCGTTCCGGGACAGGGTGCAAACATTCAGTACTTC
TRBJ2-7 NA 15 TRBV5-8 TRBD1 CASSLRGQGSYEQYF TGTGCCAGCAGCCTACGGGGACAGGGATCCTACGAGCAGTACTTC
TRBJ1-2 NA 13 TRBV29-1 NA CSVEPGGNYGYTF TGCAGCGTTGAGCCCGGGGGTAACTATGGCTACACCTTC
TRBJ1-5 NA 13 TRBV6-6 NA CASTTRGTQPQHF TGTGCCAGCACCACCCGGGGGACTCAGCCCCAGCATTTT
TRBJ1-5 NA 15 TRBV19 NA CASSGWGGGDQPQHF TGTGCCAGTAGTGGATGGGGGGGTGGTGATCAGCCCCAGCATTTT
TRBJ1-4 NA 13 TRBV24-1 NA CATSDLASGQLFF TGTGCCACCAGTGATTTAGCGTCAGGGCAGCTGTTTTTT
TRBJ2-3 NA 15 TRBV18 TRBD2 CASSPPIGRGETQYF TGTGCCAGCTCACCACCGATCGGGCGGGGGGAGACGCAGTATTTT
TRBJ1-2 NA 12 TRBV15 NA CATSHRHYGYTF TGTGCCACCTCTCACAGACACTATGGCTACACCTTC
TRBJ1-2 NA 15 TRBV3-1/TRBV3-2 NA CASSHPTEHNYGYTF TGTGCCAGCAGCCACCCGACAGAGCATAACTATGGCTACACCTTC
TRBJ2-2 once 17 TRBV18 NA CASALGQQASNTGELFF TGTGCCAGCGCCCTTGGACAGCAGGCCTCTAACACCGGGGAGCTGTTTTTT